One sample yielded the 24 T cell receptor beta chains listed below, sequenced in a study of beta chain features in type 1 diabetes. Whole-study results and caveats: For Type 1 diabetes patients, all four CD4+ subsets carried TCRB CDR3s that were moderately but significantly shorter.

These TCRs are of unknown antigen specificity. As every portion of the isolated RNA was reverse transcribed, the sequencing read expressed TCRB transcripts. Produced via immunoSEQ multiplex PCR; TCRdb's table is partial and in-frame only. The sample carries 640,000 or so clones, 10% to 15% recorded once. The sequenced material came from naive CD4+ T cells from blood. The receptors come from a man aged 18 to 29 with type 1 diabetes.

DNA for the CDR3: TGCGCCAGCAGCCAACACCGAGACAGGGGGTTCTACGAGCAGTACTTC. Translated, it gives CASSQHRDRGFYEQYF. The J gene is TRBJ2-7, the V gene TRBV4-1; 9 bases agree with TRBD1. Germline V gene lookup returns CDR1 MGHRA and CDR2 YSYEKL. This CDR3 is 16 amino acids long. Losses at the gene ends were 2 bases for V and 3 bases for J; bases not matched to a gene: 8.

This clone occurred a few times. The chain joins TRBV14 to TRBJ2-2; 7 positions match TRBD1. V was clipped by 4 bases and J by 0 bases; unmatched bases: 5. The germline V gene has CDR1 SGHDN and CDR2 FVKESK. This CDR3 comprises 16 residues. The CDR3 is CASSRFDRANTGELFF. CDR3 bases: TGTGCCAGCAGCCGCTTCGACAGGGCGAACACCGGGGAGCTGTTTTTT. The full variable domain, with the rest looked up from reference TRBV14 and TRBJ2-2, is EAGVTQFPSHSVIEKGQTVTLRCDPISGHDNLYWYRRVMGKEIKFLLHFVKESKQDESGMPNNRFLAERTGGTYSTLKVQPAELEDSGVYFCASSRFDRANTGELFFGEGSRLTVL.

This clone showed up just a few times. The chain recombines TRBV7-2 with TRBJ2-1; D tentatively fits TRBD1 or TRBD2 (5 bases each). V lost 5 bases and J lost 6, with 17 bases in between. From germline, CDR1 is SGHTA and CDR2 FQGNSA. The CDR3 totals 15 residues. In nucleotides, the CDR3 is TGTGCCAGCAGCCTAGGCCAGGGAGAGGTCAATGAGCAGTTCTTC. Encoded protein: CASSLGQGEVNEQFF.

This clone was found a few times. The V gene is TRBV5-4, the J gene TRBJ1-1, with D maybe TRBD1 (5 bases). Trimming pared 4 bases from V and 2 bases from J, leaving 12 bases between. This CDR3 has 14 residues. Germline V gene data show CDR1 as SGHNT and CDR2 as YYREEE (reference sequence). The CDR3 sequence: CASSLTGANTEAFF. Written as DNA, the CDR3 is TGTGCCAGCAGCCTCACAGGAGCTAACACTGAAGCTTTCTTT.

The chain combines TRBV30 with TRBJ1-2; no clear D gene. Trimming cost V 1 base and J 8 bases, with 17 bases left between them. The CDR3 contains 14 residues. Germline assignment: CDR1 GTSNPN and CDR2 SVGIG (reference sequence). The CDR3 DNA sequence: TGTGCCTGGAGTGCCCTAACCGGGCCCCGGGGCTACACCTTC. It encodes CAWSALTGPRGYTF. Full variable domain (rest looked up from reference TRBV30 and TRBJ1-2): SQTIHQWPATLVQPVGSPLSLECTVEGTSNPNLYWYRQAAGRGLQLLFYSVGIGQISSEVPQNLSASRPQDRQFILSSKKLLLSDSGFYLCAWSALTGPRGYTFGSGTRLTVV.

V is TRBV5-4 and J is TRBJ1-1; 8 nucleotides match TRBD1. This CDR3 spans 15 amino acids. Germline CDR1 SGHNT, CDR2 YYREEE (reference sequence). Trimming removed 5 bases from V and 5 bases from J; junction bases left unmatched: 11. The CDR3 loop is CASRAGTGLRTEAFF. In DNA, the CDR3 is TGTGCCAGCAGGGCCGGGACAGGACTGAGGACTGAAGCTTTCTTT.

The rearrangement uses TRBV27 and TRBJ2-7; no clear D. Germline loops: CDR1 MNHEY, CDR2 SMNVEV (reference sequence). Between the trimmed V and J ends, which lost 6 bases and 1 base, there was a span of 13 bases. The CDR3 consists of 14 residues. This CDR3 is CASSRRPDSYEQYF. The DNA for the CDR3 is TGTGCCAGCAGCCGGCGCCCGGATTCCTACGAGCAGTACTTC.

The V gene is TRBV28, the J gene TRBJ2-1; the D gene could be TRBD1 or TRBD2 (5 bases each). Germline CDR1 reads MDHEN; CDR2 reads SYDVKM. The CDR3 is made up of 14 amino acids. Deletions cut 4 bases from V and 5 bases from J, with 12 bases between. The CDR3 DNA reads TGTGCCAGCAGTTCGGGACCAGATAACAATGAGCAGTTCTTC. This sequence encodes CASSSGPDNNEQFF.

This clone was found a few times. The V call is TRBV5-4, the J call TRBJ1-2; no clear D. The CDR3 covers 14 residues. V dropped 3 bases and J dropped 4 bases, with 13 bases sitting between them. The germline V gene has CDR1 SGHNT and CDR2 YYREEE (reference sequence). The CDR3 sequence is CASSSLDGIYGYTF. The CDR3 DNA follows: TGTGCCAGCAGCTCCTTGGACGGGATCTATGGCTACACCTTC.

This clone was counted a few times. The V call is TRBV5-1, the J call TRBJ2-5, with a weak D call TRBD1 (6 bases). The germline V gene encodes CDR1 SGHRS and CDR2 YFSETQ. The CDR3 runs 16 residues. Trimming cost V 0 bases and J 3 bases, with 15 bases left between them. CDR3 amino acids: CASSLVLGAMKETQYF. CDR3 coding DNA: TGCGCCAGCAGCTTGGTGCTGGGGGCAATGAAAGAGACCCAGTACTTC.

This clone was seen more than once but under ten times. V and J are TRBV19 and TRBJ1-2; D remains ambiguous. Trimming took 4 bases from V and 6 from J, leaving 12 bases between them. The CDR3 is 13 residues long. The germline CDR1 and CDR2 sequences are LNHDA and SQIVND (reference sequence). The CDR3 region is CASSTTLIDGYTF. For the CDR3, the DNA is TGTGCCAGTAGTACTACGCTCATCGATGGCTACACCTTC.

This clone was counted between two and nine times. The rearrangement links TRBV7-8 to TRBJ1-1; possible D gene TRBD1, 6 bases. V lost 4 bases to trimming and J lost 7 bases, with 10 bases between them. This CDR3 region has 12 residues. Germline V gene lookup returns CDR1 SGHVS and CDR2 FQNEAQ. CDR3 sequence (DNA): TGTGCCAGCAGCTACCTAGGGGGTGAAGCTTTCTTT. It codes for CASSYLGGEAFF.

The rearrangement links TRBV5-6 to TRBJ1-6; 8 bases line up with TRBD1. CDR3 length equals 15 residues. The ends lost 5 bases at V and 8 bases at J; junction bases unmatched: 9. Per the germline V gene, CDR1 is SGHDT and CDR2 is YYEEEE. CDR3 sequence: CASSSAGTGDSPLHF. The CDR3 nucleotides read TGTGCCAGCAGTTCCGCCGGGACAGGTGATTCACCCCTCCACTTT.

This clone was counted between two and nine times. This chain connects TRBV7-9 to TRBJ2-1, with a tentative D call TRBD2 (5 bases). The V end lost 5 bases, the J end lost 1 base, and 12 bases lay between the germline ends. CDR3 length: 15 residues. CDR1 is SEHNR and CDR2 is FQNEAQ in the germline V gene (reference sequence). The CDR3: CASSNGRGSYNEQFF. CDR3 bases: TGTGCCAGCAGCAACGGACGGGGATCCTACAATGAGCAGTTCTTC.

The sample holds a few counts of this clone. This specimen includes other DNA sequences encoding the same CDR3. The gene calls are TRBV30 and TRBJ1-3; D not certain. Trimming pared 3 bases from V and 0 bases from J, leaving 3 bases between. The CDR3 has 12 amino acids. Germline loops: CDR1 GTSNPN, CDR2 SVGIG (reference sequence). The DNA of the CDR3 is TGTGCCTGGAGGAGCTCTGGAAACACCATATATTTT. This gives the protein CAWRSSGNTIYF.

This chain uses TRBV10-3 with TRBJ2-5; D gene uncertain. CDR3 length equals 15 residues. V lost 3 bases, J lost 1 base, and 12 bases lay in between. The germline CDR1 and CDR2 sequences are ENHRY and SYGVKD. The CDR3 bases are TGTGCCATCAGTGATTACGGTGCAGTCCAAGAGACCCAGTACTTC. It is translated as CAISDYGAVQETQYF.

The chain carries TRBV6-5 and TRBJ2-7; unclear D gene. The germline V gene has CDR1 MNHEY and CDR2 SVGAGI. This CDR3 is built from 13 residues. V lost 2 bases and J 2 bases, leaving 7 bases between the germline ends. The DNA of the CDR3 is TGTGCCAGCAGTTACGGGCAGCCCTACGAGCAGTACTTC. It specifies CASSYGQPYEQYF.

The chain carries TRBV29-1 and TRBJ1-4, with 10 bases matching TRBD1. With 7 bases clipped from V and 8 bases from J, the junction kept 7 bases outside the gene matches. The CDR3 runs 13 residues. Germline V gives CDR1 SQVTM, CDR2 ANQGSEA. As DNA, the CDR3 is TGCAGCGCCACCGGGACAGGGGACGAAAAACTGTTTTTT. This translates into CSATGTGDEKLFF.

This clone was seen a few times. This rearrangement joins TRBV18 to TRBJ2-3, with a tentative D call TRBD2 (6 bases). The V gene lost 5 bases and the J gene lost 0 bases, with 12 bases spanning the gap. CDR3 length: 15 residues. Germline assignment: CDR1 KGHSH and CDR2 LQKENI. CDR3 nucleotide sequence: TGTGCCAGCTCAGCCGGGAGATCTAGCACAGATACGCAGTATTTT. It codes for CASSAGRSSTDTQYF.

This clone showed up many times. The chain has TRBV30 and TRBJ2-1; no definite D call. Between the trimmed V and J ends, which lost 0 bases and 6 bases, there was a span of 9 bases. This CDR3 contains 13 residues. Germline V gene lookup returns CDR1 GTSNPN and CDR2 SVGIG (reference sequence). The CDR3: CAWSVSAPNEQFF. The CDR3 DNA is TGTGCCTGGAGTGTATCGGCCCCCAATGAGCAGTTCTTC.

This clone was picked up a small number of times. V and J are TRBV12-5 and TRBJ2-3; 7 bases align to TRBD1. Trimming at V came to 5 bases and at J to 3 bases, leaving 5 bases not matched to a gene. There are 14 residues in the CDR3. The germline V gene has CDR1 LGHNT and CDR2 FRNRAP. This chain's CDR3 is CASGQGQETDTQYF. In DNA, the CDR3 is TGTGCTAGTGGTCAAGGACAGGAGACAGATACGCAGTATTTT.

The chain employs TRBV28 and TRBJ1-2; 9 bases are shared with TRBD1. Trimming cost V 7 bases and J 7 bases; bases outside gene matches: 13. This CDR3 spans 15 amino acids. The germline CDR1 and CDR2 sequences are MDHEN and SYDVKM. The CDR3 protein is CASTTYTGQGGGYTF. CDR3 coding DNA: TGTGCCAGCACCACCTATACGGGACAGGGCGGTGGCTACACCTTC.

The rearrangement links TRBV2 to TRBJ1-4; 7 nucleotides align to TRBD1. J was trimmed by 8 bases and V by 7 bases; bases with no gene match: 10. Germline V gives CDR1 SNHLY, CDR2 FYNNEI. The CDR3 runs 14 residues. The CDR3, as DNA: TGTGCCAGCACCCTAACAGGGGTGGAAGAAAAACTGTTTTTT. Amino acids: CASTLTGVEEKLFF.

This clone was observed a few times. V and J are TRBV6-1 and TRBJ2-5, with D maybe TRBD2 (6 bases). V lost 6 bases and J 4 bases, leaving 12 bases between the germline ends. The germline gives CDR1 MNHNS, CDR2 SASEGT. The CDR3 is 13 amino acids. CDR3 region: CASRRDLGETQYF. DNA of the CDR3: TGTGCCAGCAGGCGGGACTTAGGAGAGACCCAGTACTTC.